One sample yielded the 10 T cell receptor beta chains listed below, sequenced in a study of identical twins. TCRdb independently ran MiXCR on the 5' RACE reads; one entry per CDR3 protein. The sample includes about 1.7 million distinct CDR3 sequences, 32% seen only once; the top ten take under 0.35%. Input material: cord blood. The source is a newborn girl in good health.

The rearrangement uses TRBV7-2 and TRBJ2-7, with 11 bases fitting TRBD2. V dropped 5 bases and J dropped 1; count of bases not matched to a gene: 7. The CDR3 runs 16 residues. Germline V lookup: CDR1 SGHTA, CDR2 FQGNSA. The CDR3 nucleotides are TGTGCCAGCAGCCCAATGGGACTAGCGGTTTCCTACGAGCAGTACTTC. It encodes CASSPMGLAVSYEQYF.

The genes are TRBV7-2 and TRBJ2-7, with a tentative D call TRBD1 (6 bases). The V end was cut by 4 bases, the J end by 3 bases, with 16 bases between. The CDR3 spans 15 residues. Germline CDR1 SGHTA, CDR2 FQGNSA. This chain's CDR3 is CASSSKQGSVYEQYF. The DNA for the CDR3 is TGTGCCAGCAGCTCCAAACAGGGTTCAGTCTACGAGCAGTACTTC. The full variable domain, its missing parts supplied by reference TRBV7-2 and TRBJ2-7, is GAGVSQSPSNKVTEKGKDVELRCDPISGHTALYWYRQSLGQGLEFLIYFQGNSAPDKSGLPSDRFSAERTGGSVSTLTIQRTQQEDSAVYLCASSSKQGSVYEQYFGPGTRLTVT.

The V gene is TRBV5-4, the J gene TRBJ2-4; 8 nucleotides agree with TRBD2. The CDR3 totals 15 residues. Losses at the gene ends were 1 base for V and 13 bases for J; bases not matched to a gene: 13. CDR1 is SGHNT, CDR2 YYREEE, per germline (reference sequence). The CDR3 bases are TGTGCCAGCAGCTTGCTGGCTAGCGGGTACAATGAGCAGTACTTC. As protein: CASSLLASGYNEQYF.

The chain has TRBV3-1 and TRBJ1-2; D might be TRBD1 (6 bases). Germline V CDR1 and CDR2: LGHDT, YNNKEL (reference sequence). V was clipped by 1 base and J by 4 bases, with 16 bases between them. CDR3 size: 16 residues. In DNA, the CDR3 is TGTGCCAGCAGCCAAGGCTTTCCTCAGGGGAGCTATGGCTACACCTTC. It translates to CASSQGFPQGSYGYTF. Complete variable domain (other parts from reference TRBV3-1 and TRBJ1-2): DTAVSQTPKYLVTQMGNDKSIKCEQNLGHDTMYWYKQDSKKFLKIMFSYNNKELIINETVPNRFSPKSPDKAHLNLHINSLELGDSAVYFCASSQGFPQGSYGYTFGSGTRLTVV.

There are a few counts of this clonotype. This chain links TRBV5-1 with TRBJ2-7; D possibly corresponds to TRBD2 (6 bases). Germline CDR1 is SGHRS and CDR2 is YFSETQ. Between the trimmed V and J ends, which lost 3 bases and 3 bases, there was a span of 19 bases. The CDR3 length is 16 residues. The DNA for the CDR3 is TGCGCCAGCAGCTCTGGCCCCGCAGGAGGGGACTACGAGCAGTACTTC. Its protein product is CASSSGPAGGDYEQYF.

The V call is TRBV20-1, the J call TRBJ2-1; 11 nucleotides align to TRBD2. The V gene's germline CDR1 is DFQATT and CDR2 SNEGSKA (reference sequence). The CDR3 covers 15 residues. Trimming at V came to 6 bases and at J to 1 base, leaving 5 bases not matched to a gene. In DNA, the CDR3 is TGCAGTGCAAAGGGGACTAGCGGTTCCTACAATGAGCAGTTCTTC. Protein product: CSAKGTSGSYNEQFF.

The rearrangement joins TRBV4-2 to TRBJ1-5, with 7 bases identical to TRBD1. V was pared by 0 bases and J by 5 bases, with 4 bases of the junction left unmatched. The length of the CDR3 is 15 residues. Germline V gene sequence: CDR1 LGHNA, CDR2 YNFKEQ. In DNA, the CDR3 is TGTGCCAGCAGCCAAGAGCGCAGGGGGGATCAGCCCCAGCATTTT. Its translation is CASSQERRGDQPQHF.

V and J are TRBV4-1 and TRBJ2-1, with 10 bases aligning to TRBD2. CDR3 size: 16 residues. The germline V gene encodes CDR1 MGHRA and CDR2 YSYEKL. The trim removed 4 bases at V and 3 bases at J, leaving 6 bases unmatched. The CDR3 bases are TGCGCCAGCAGCCCGCTAGCGGGAGCGGGCTACAATGAGCAGTTCTTC. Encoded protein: CASSPLAGAGYNEQFF.

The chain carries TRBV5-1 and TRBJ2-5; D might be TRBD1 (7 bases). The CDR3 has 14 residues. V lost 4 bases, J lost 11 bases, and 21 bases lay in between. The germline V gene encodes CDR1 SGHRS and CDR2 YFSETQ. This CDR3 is CASSTRDSSGPQYF. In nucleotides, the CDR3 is TGCGCCAGCAGCACCCGGGACAGTAGCGGACCACAGTACTTC.

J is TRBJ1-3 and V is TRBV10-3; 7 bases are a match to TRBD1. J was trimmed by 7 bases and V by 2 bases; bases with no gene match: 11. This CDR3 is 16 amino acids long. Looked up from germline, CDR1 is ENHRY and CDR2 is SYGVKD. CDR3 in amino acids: CAISETTGDIGNTIYF. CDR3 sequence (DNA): TGTGCCATCAGTGAGACTACAGGGGATATCGGGAACACCATATATTTT.